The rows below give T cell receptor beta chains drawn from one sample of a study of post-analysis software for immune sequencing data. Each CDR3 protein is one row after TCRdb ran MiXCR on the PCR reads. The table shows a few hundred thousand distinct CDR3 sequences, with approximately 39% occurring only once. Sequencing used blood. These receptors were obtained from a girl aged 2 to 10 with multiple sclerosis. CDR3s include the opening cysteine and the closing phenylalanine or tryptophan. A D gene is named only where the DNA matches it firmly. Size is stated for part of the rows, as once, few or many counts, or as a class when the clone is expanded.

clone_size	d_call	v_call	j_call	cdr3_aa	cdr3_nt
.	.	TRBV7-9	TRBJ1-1	CASSLGPPSAGARTKAFF	TGTGCCAGCAGCTTAGGTCCTCCTTCCGCAGGGGCGAGGACTAAAGCTTTCTTT
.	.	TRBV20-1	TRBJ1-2	CSARDSWGAHGYTF	TGCAGTGCTAGAGATTCCTGGGGGGCGCACGGCTACACCTTC
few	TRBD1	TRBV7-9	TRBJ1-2	CASSIYGTGIYGYTF	TGTGCCAGCAGCATCTACGGGACAGGGATTTATGGCTACACCTTC
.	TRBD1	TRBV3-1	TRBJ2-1	CASSQGDRVNEQFF	TGTGCCAGCAGCCAGGGGGACAGGGTTAACGAGCAGTTCTTC
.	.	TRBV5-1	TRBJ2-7	CASSLGTQPTYEQYF	TGCGCCAGCAGCTTGGGGACCCAACCTACCTACGAGCAGTACTTC
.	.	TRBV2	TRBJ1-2	CASSVRWNSDYGYTF	TGTGCCAGCAGCGTACGATGGAACAGCGACTATGGCTACACCTTC
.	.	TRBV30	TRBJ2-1	CAWSEGSGSYNEQFF	TGTGCCTGGAGTGAGGGATCAGGCTCCTACAATGAGCAGTTCTTC
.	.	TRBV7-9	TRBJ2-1	CASSLAGLVGEQFF	TGTGCCAGCAGCCTCGCCGGACTGGTGGGTGAGCAGTTCTTC
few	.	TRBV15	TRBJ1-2	CATSGIQGGGNYGYTF	TGTGCCACCAGCGGAATACAGGGAGGTGGTAACTATGGCTACACCTTC
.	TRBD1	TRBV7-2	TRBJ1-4	CASSPTGVDEKLFF	TGTGCCAGCAGTCCAACAGGGGTGGATGAAAAACTGTTTTTT
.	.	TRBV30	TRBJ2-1	CAWSVHGLSGFFNEQFF	TGTGCCTGGAGTGTACATGGATTATCCGGGTTTTTCAATGAGCAGTTCTTC
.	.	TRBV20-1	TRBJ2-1	CSATLPNSYNEQFF	TGCAGTGCCACACTGCCTAACTCCTACAATGAGCAGTTCTTC
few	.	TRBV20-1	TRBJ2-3	CSAPLMSPTDTQYF	TGCAGTGCTCCTTTAATGAGCCCCACAGATACGCAGTATTTT
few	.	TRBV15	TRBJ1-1	CATSGSRGGTEAFF	TGTGCCACCAGCGGTTCAAGAGGGGGCACTGAAGCTTTCTTT
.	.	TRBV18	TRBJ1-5	CASSPQTPNSNQPQHF	TGTGCCAGCTCACCGCAGACGCCCAATAGCAATCAGCCCCAGCATTTT
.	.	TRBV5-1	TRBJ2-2	CASSHTPSRYTGELFF	TGCGCCAGCAGCCATACCCCCTCTAGGTACACCGGGGAGCTGTTTTTT
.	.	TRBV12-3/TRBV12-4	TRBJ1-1	CASTRFGAEAFF	TGTGCCAGCACACGGTTTGGCGCTGAAGCTTTCTTT
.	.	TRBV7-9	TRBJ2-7	CASSFPGERSSEQYF	TGTGCCAGCAGCTTCCCTGGGGAGCGATCAAGCGAGCAGTACTTC
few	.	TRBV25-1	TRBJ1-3	CASSEPGNTIYF	TGTGCCAGCAGTGAACCTGGAAACACCATATATTTT
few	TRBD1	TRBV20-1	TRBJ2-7	CSARVLDRGIYEQYF	TGCAGTGCTAGAGTCCTGGACAGGGGGATCTACGAGCAGTACTTC
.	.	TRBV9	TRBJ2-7	CASSVGFSASYEQYF	TGTGCCAGCAGCGTAGGTTTTAGCGCATCCTACGAGCAGTACTTC
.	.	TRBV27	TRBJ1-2	CASSLSQGPNYGYTF	TGTGCCAGCAGTTTATCGCAGGGCCCTAACTATGGCTACACCTTC